This T cell receptor (beta chain) was observed in a study of beta chain features in type 1 diabetes. The sequenced template was cDNA made from the entire isolated RNA. Sequenced by immunoSEQ multiplex PCR; TCRdb stores in-frame clones only, minus some. The data contain around 710,000 clones, approximately 13% of them singletons. The CDR3 covers 14 residues. The germline V gene has CDR1 SGHTA and CDR2 FQGTGA. Trimming took 5 bases from V and 2 from J; bases not matched to a gene: 4. General study results and limits: Shortening that was moderate but significant affected the TCRB CDR3s of Type 1 diabetes patients in all four CD4+ subsets.

Remarks on this clone: Its antigen is unidentified.

J is TRBJ2-5 and V is TRBV7-3; 8 bases map to TRBD2. The receptor comes from a man in his thirties or forties with type 1 diabetes. The sequenced sample consisted of naive CD4+ T cells from blood. Here the CDR3 DNA reads TGTGCCAGCAGCCCGCGGGGGGAGCAAGAGACCCAGTACTTC. It codes for CASSPRGEQETQYF.